These T cell receptor beta chains were read from a single sample in a study of identical twins. In TCRdb, the 5' RACE reads were re-called with MiXCR into one record per CDR3 protein. The sample has about 700,000 distinct CDR3 sequences, 8.6% seen once; the top ten hold 0.75% to 1%. This sample also belongs to another study, concerning yellow fever vaccine responses in identical twins.

The sequenced sample consisted of PBMCs. The receptors originated from a woman between 18 and 29 years old in good health. CDR3s include the opening cysteine and the closing phenylalanine or tryptophan. Fields, in order: J gene, V gene, D gene, clone size, CDR3 protein, CDR3 DNA. D genes are given only for firm matches. Clone size, where shown, is once, few, many, or a class for clones that have expanded.

TRBJ2-5	TRBV5-1	TRBD2	few	CASTPSGGPQETQYF	TGCGCCAGCACCCCAAGCGGGGGCCCACAAGAGACCCAGTACTTC
TRBJ1-1	TRBV12-3/TRBV12-4	NA	many	CASSRGQIFEAFF	TGTGCCAGCAGTAGAGGACAAATATTTGAAGCTTTCTTT
TRBJ2-4	TRBV30	NA	NA	CAWGDGKVAKNIQYF	TGTGCCTGGGGGGACGGAAAAGTAGCCAAAAACATTCAGTACTTC
TRBJ1-1	TRBV11-1	NA	few	CASSLFRGRKFGKTEAFF	TGTGCCAGCAGCTTATTCCGGGGGCGCAAATTTGGGAAGACTGAAGCTTTCTTT
TRBJ2-2	TRBV2	TRBD2	once	CASSTSGAGLAVPNTGELFF	TGTGCCAGCAGTACATCGGGGGCGGGACTAGCGGTCCCGAACACCGGGGAGCTGTTTTTT
TRBJ2-3	TRBV27	TRBD2	NA	CASSSRGGSSTDTQYF	TGTGCCAGCAGTTCGCGCGGGGGATCTAGCACAGATACGCAGTATTTT
TRBJ2-1	TRBV12-3/TRBV12-4	NA	many	CASSLYGGQNEQFF	TGTGCCAGCAGTTTATATGGGGGGCAAAATGAGCAGTTCTTC
TRBJ1-1	TRBV6-5	NA	few	CASSYGSDTEAFF	TGTGCCAGCAGTTACGGTTCGGACACTGAAGCTTTCTTT
TRBJ2-3	TRBV6-2/TRBV6-3	TRBD2	many	CASSWILAGDGTDTQYF	TGTGCCAGCAGTTGGATACTAGCGGGAGACGGCACAGATACGCAGTATTTT
TRBJ1-4	TRBV7-9	NA	few	CASSYRGSAATNEKLFF	TGTGCCAGCAGCTACCGGGGCAGCGCTGCAACTAATGAAAAACTGTTTTTT
TRBJ2-3	TRBV10-3	NA	many	CAIKPDRTDTQYF	TGTGCCATCAAACCGGACCGCACAGATACGCAGTATTTT
TRBJ1-4	TRBV7-6	NA	NA	CASKKGLTNEKLFF	TGTGCCAGCAAGAAGGGTCTGACTAATGAAAAACTGTTTTTT
TRBJ2-6	TRBV5-1	NA	NA	CASSAPRDSGANVLTF	TGCGCCAGCAGCGCACCTCGCGACTCTGGGGCCAACGTCCTGACTTTC
TRBJ1-2	TRBV27	TRBD1	many	CASSPLGQGNYGYTF	TGTGCCAGCAGTCCCCTGGGACAGGGGAACTATGGCTACACCTTC
TRBJ2-7	TRBV20-1	TRBD2	NA	CSARELATYEQYF	TGCAGTGCTAGAGAACTAGCGACCTACGAGCAGTACTTC
TRBJ1-5	TRBV10-3	NA	few	CAISESRDPAHNQPQHF	TGTGCCATCAGTGAGTCCAGGGATCCCGCACATAATCAGCCCCAGCATTTT
TRBJ2-2	TRBV7-3	TRBD1	few	CAGASLNRGNTGELFF	TGTGCCGGCGCATCACTCAACAGGGGAAACACCGGGGAGCTGTTTTTT
TRBJ2-7	TRBV7-6	TRBD2	many	CASSLSPGGYEQYF	TGTGCCAGCAGCTTATCCCCGGGGGGCTACGAGCAGTACTTC
TRBJ2-1	TRBV7-8	TRBD2	NA	CASSPTEAGTYNEQFF	TGTGCCAGCAGCCCTACCGAAGCGGGGACCTACAATGAGCAGTTCTTC
TRBJ1-5	TRBV6-1	NA	NA	CASGYSNQPQHF	TGTGCCAGCGGATATAGCAATCAGCCCCAGCATTTT
TRBJ2-5	TRBV6-1	TRBD1	few	CASSPLRTGLETQYF	TGTGCCAGCAGTCCACTCAGGACAGGGCTAGAGACCCAGTACTTC
TRBJ2-1	TRBV7-9	NA	NA	CASSPEDDEQFF	TGTGCCAGCAGCCCGGAAGACGATGAGCAGTTCTTC
TRBJ2-1	TRBV20-1	NA	many	CSARGNLATAYNEQFF	TGCAGTGCTAGAGGCAACCTAGCGACAGCATACAATGAGCAGTTCTTC
TRBJ2-7	TRBV7-9	NA	few	CASSSRLNEQYF	TGTGCCAGCAGCTCCCGCTTGAACGAGCAGTACTTC
TRBJ2-3	TRBV7-2	NA	NA	CASHGSDTDTQYF	TGTGCCAGCCACGGCAGCGACACAGATACGCAGTATTTT
TRBJ1-3	TRBV7-3	NA	few	CASSGISGNTIYF	TGTGCCAGCAGTGGGATCTCTGGAAACACCATATATTTT
TRBJ1-6	TRBV5-4	NA	few	CASSLNTGSGSPLHF	TGTGCCAGCAGCTTGAACACGGGGTCCGGGTCACCCCTCCACTTT
TRBJ2-7	TRBV5-1	NA	many	CASSLQGLLIYEQYF	TGCGCCAGCAGCTTGCAGGGACTCCTTATCTACGAGCAGTACTTC
TRBJ2-7	TRBV6-5	NA	few	CASSYVQGPYEQYF	TGTGCCAGCAGTTACGTACAGGGTCCCTACGAGCAGTACTTC
TRBJ2-1	TRBV9	NA	few	CASSAPLGYNEQFF	TGTGCCAGCAGCGCACCTCTAGGCTACAATGAGCAGTTCTTC
TRBJ2-1	TRBV15	TRBD1	many	CATSTGGGNNEQFF	TGTGCCACCAGCACAGGGGGCGGGAACAATGAGCAGTTCTTC
TRBJ2-7	TRBV7-9	TRBD1	many	CASSANRGLYEQYF	TGTGCCAGCAGCGCCAACAGGGGGCTGTACGAGCAGTACTTC